This is a list of T cell receptor beta chains from one sample in a study of blood T cells in healthy people across ages. MiXCR, run by TCRdb on the 5' RACE reads, gives a single entry per CDR3 protein. Among 790,000 or so distinct CDR3 sequences listed, 35% to 60% were seen once. The material sequenced was blood. These receptors all stem from a man aged 80 or over in good health. Both conserved end residues are part of each CDR3. The order of the fields is clone size, D gene, J gene, V gene, CDR3 protein, CDR3 DNA. D genes are given only for firm matches. The listing skips clone size in some rows; elsewhere it reads once, few, many or a size class.

clone_size: NA
d_call: TRBD2
j_call: TRBJ2-7
v_call: TRBV7-2
cdr3_aa: CASSLGVGLARGYEQYF
cdr3_nt: TGTGCCAGCAGCTTAGGGGTAGGACTAGCTCGCGGATACGAGCAGTACTTC

clone_size: many
d_call: TRBD1
j_call: TRBJ2-7
v_call: TRBV6-2/TRBV6-3
cdr3_aa: CASSFLQGASHEQYF
cdr3_nt: TGTGCCAGCAGTTTTTTACAGGGGGCGTCCCACGAGCAGTACTTC

clone_size: NA
d_call: NA
j_call: TRBJ1-2
v_call: TRBV30
cdr3_aa: CAWMGAGGYTF
cdr3_nt: TGTGCCTGGATGGGGGCCGGCGGCTACACCTTC

clone_size: few
d_call: NA
j_call: TRBJ2-1
v_call: TRBV12-3/TRBV12-4
cdr3_aa: CASSKAPPATEQFF
cdr3_nt: TGTGCCAGCAGCAAAGCACCCCCGGCGACCGAGCAGTTCTTC

clone_size: NA
d_call: NA
j_call: TRBJ2-1
v_call: TRBV20-1
cdr3_aa: CSARDLRGTYNEQFF
cdr3_nt: TGCAGTGCTAGAGATTTGAGGGGGACCTACAATGAGCAGTTCTTC

clone_size: NA
d_call: TRBD1
j_call: TRBJ2-5
v_call: TRBV24-1
cdr3_aa: CATSDRPGQGRETQYF
cdr3_nt: TGTGCCACCAGTGATAGACCGGGACAGGGTCGGGAGACCCAGTACTTC

clone_size: many
d_call: TRBD2
j_call: TRBJ2-4
v_call: TRBV4-3
cdr3_aa: CASSQDAGAINIQYF
cdr3_nt: TGCGCCAGCAGCCAAGATGCGGGAGCGATAAACATTCAGTACTTC

clone_size: few
d_call: NA
j_call: TRBJ2-1
v_call: TRBV29-1
cdr3_aa: CSVGISSYNEQFF
cdr3_nt: TGCAGCGTTGGTATTAGCTCCTACAATGAGCAGTTCTTC

clone_size: many
d_call: TRBD1
j_call: TRBJ2-2
v_call: TRBV12-3/TRBV12-4
cdr3_aa: CASNTGTGGGGELFF
cdr3_nt: TGTGCCAGCAACACCGGGACAGGGGGCGGCGGGGAGCTGTTTTTT

clone_size: NA
d_call: TRBD2
j_call: TRBJ2-1
v_call: TRBV5-1
cdr3_aa: CASSLGTRDSQFF
cdr3_nt: TGCGCCAGCAGCTTGGGGACTAGAGATTCGCAGTTCTTC

clone_size: NA
d_call: NA
j_call: TRBJ2-1
v_call: TRBV5-1
cdr3_aa: CASSTLPGRSYNEQFF
cdr3_nt: TGCGCCAGCAGCACCCTTCCGGGACGGTCCTACAATGAGCAGTTCTTC

clone_size: few
d_call: NA
j_call: TRBJ2-7
v_call: TRBV12-3/TRBV12-4
cdr3_aa: CASSLDLEGYEQYF
cdr3_nt: TGTGCCAGCAGTTTAGACCTTGAAGGCTACGAGCAGTACTTC

clone_size: NA
d_call: NA
j_call: TRBJ1-5
v_call: TRBV28
cdr3_aa: CASRGGYCQPQHF
cdr3_nt: TGTGCCAGCAGGGGGGGGTATTGTCAGCCCCAGCATTTT

clone_size: NA
d_call: NA
j_call: TRBJ2-3
v_call: TRBV6-5
cdr3_aa: CASSYSTGGGTDTQYF
cdr3_nt: TGTGCCAGCAGTTACTCGACTGGTGGTGGCACAGATACGCAGTATTTT

clone_size: few
d_call: NA
j_call: TRBJ2-4
v_call: TRBV28
cdr3_aa: CASSRTPDGNIQYF
cdr3_nt: TGTGCCAGCAGTCGGACTCCCGACGGCAACATTCAGTACTTC

clone_size: NA
d_call: NA
j_call: TRBJ1-1
v_call: TRBV11-2
cdr3_aa: CASSPRQSQENTEAFF
cdr3_nt: TGTGCCAGCAGCCCGAGACAGTCCCAAGAGAACACTGAAGCTTTCTTT

clone_size: NA
d_call: NA
j_call: TRBJ2-2
v_call: TRBV10-3
cdr3_aa: CAISIPDRGELFF
cdr3_nt: TGTGCCATCAGTATCCCCGATAGGGGGGAGCTGTTTTTT

clone_size: many
d_call: TRBD1
j_call: TRBJ2-7
v_call: TRBV12-3/TRBV12-4
cdr3_aa: CASGTTGGGGPYEQYF
cdr3_nt: TGTGCCAGCGGCACGACAGGGGGCGGTGGGCCCTACGAGCAGTACTTC

clone_size: NA
d_call: TRBD2
j_call: TRBJ2-5
v_call: TRBV3-1
cdr3_aa: CASSQDLAGLAGAETQYF
cdr3_nt: TGTGCCAGCAGCCAAGATCTTGCCGGACTAGCGGGAGCAGAGACCCAGTACTTC

clone_size: NA
d_call: NA
j_call: TRBJ2-5
v_call: TRBV12-3/TRBV12-4
cdr3_aa: CASSPRAQETQYF
cdr3_nt: TGTGCCAGCAGCCCCCGGGCCCAAGAGACCCAGTACTTC

clone_size: NA
d_call: NA
j_call: TRBJ2-3
v_call: TRBV4-3
cdr3_aa: CASSPYTSGVTDTQYF
cdr3_nt: TGCGCCAGCAGCCCGTATACTTCGGGGGTTACAGATACGCAGTATTTT

clone_size: NA
d_call: TRBD2
j_call: TRBJ2-3
v_call: TRBV4-3
cdr3_aa: CASSQTPSSGGRDTQYF
cdr3_nt: TGCGCCAGCAGCCAGACTCCTTCTAGCGGCGGGCGGGATACGCAGTATTTT

clone_size: many
d_call: NA
j_call: TRBJ2-7
v_call: TRBV28
cdr3_aa: CASSLWGADEQYF
cdr3_nt: TGTGCCAGCAGTTTATGGGGGGCAGACGAGCAGTACTTC

clone_size: NA
d_call: NA
j_call: TRBJ2-3
v_call: TRBV6-5
cdr3_aa: CASSYTRGVDTQYF
cdr3_nt: TGTGCCAGCAGTTACACACGAGGGGTAGATACGCAGTATTTT

clone_size: NA
d_call: NA
j_call: TRBJ2-1
v_call: TRBV27
cdr3_aa: CASGTGESDEQFF
cdr3_nt: TGTGCCAGCGGGACGGGCGAGAGCGATGAGCAGTTCTTC

clone_size: NA
d_call: TRBD1
j_call: TRBJ2-7
v_call: TRBV28
cdr3_aa: CASRRTGPYEQYF
cdr3_nt: TGTGCCAGCAGGCGGACAGGACCCTACGAGCAGTACTTC

clone_size: few
d_call: TRBD2
j_call: TRBJ2-1
v_call: TRBV24-1
cdr3_aa: CATSDSRLLAGNNEQFF
cdr3_nt: TGTGCCACCAGTGATTCCCGGTTACTAGCGGGCAACAATGAGCAGTTCTTC

clone_size: few
d_call: NA
j_call: TRBJ1-4
v_call: TRBV21-1
cdr3_aa: CASSITDGGEKKLFF
cdr3_nt: TGTGCTAGCAGCATAACGGACGGCGGCGAGAAAAAACTGTTTTTT

clone_size: few
d_call: NA
j_call: TRBJ2-1
v_call: TRBV12-3/TRBV12-4
cdr3_aa: CASRVYNEQFF
cdr3_nt: TGTGCCAGCAGAGTATACAATGAGCAGTTCTTC

clone_size: NA
d_call: NA
j_call: TRBJ2-1
v_call: TRBV5-1
cdr3_aa: CASSFGQGNNEQFF
cdr3_nt: TGCGCCAGCAGCTTCGGGCAGGGGAACAATGAGCAGTTCTTC

clone_size: many
d_call: TRBD1
j_call: TRBJ2-1
v_call: TRBV7-9
cdr3_aa: CASSHPPGQATYNEQFF
cdr3_nt: TGTGCCAGCAGCCACCCCCCGGGACAGGCAACCTACAATGAGCAGTTCTTC

clone_size: NA
d_call: NA
j_call: TRBJ2-2
v_call: TRBV5-1
cdr3_aa: CASMEGTSTGELFF
cdr3_nt: TGCGCCAGCATGGAAGGGACGTCGACCGGGGAGCTGTTTTTT

clone_size: NA
d_call: TRBD1
j_call: TRBJ1-1
v_call: TRBV6-2/TRBV6-3
cdr3_aa: CASKGYGQGNTEAFF
cdr3_nt: TGTGCCAGCAAGGGATACGGACAGGGAAACACTGAAGCTTTCTTT

clone_size: NA
d_call: NA
j_call: TRBJ1-2
v_call: TRBV7-9
cdr3_aa: CASSLGSGQAQNYGYTF
cdr3_nt: NA

clone_size: NA
d_call: NA
j_call: TRBJ2-3
v_call: TRBV20-1
cdr3_aa: CSVGGPRTDTQYF
cdr3_nt: TGCAGTGTCGGTGGGCCGCGTACAGATACGCAGTATTTT

clone_size: many
d_call: NA
j_call: TRBJ2-5
v_call: TRBV27
cdr3_aa: CASSPHLRQQETQYF
cdr3_nt: TGTGCCAGCAGCCCACATTTGAGGCAGCAAGAGACCCAGTACTTC

clone_size: NA
d_call: TRBD2
j_call: TRBJ2-3
v_call: TRBV3-1
cdr3_aa: CASSQQTSGSTDTQYF
cdr3_nt: TGTGCCAGCAGCCAGCAGACTAGCGGGAGCACAGATACGCAGTATTTT

clone_size: NA
d_call: TRBD2
j_call: TRBJ2-1
v_call: TRBV20-1
cdr3_aa: CSGQRASGSVNEQFF
cdr3_nt: TGCAGTGGACAGCGGGCTAGCGGGAGCGTAAATGAGCAGTTCTTC

clone_size: many
d_call: TRBD1
j_call: TRBJ2-7
v_call: TRBV29-1
cdr3_aa: CSVHGTGVKGEQYF
cdr3_nt: TGCAGCGTCCATGGGACAGGGGTTAAGGGCGAGCAGTACTTC

clone_size: NA
d_call: NA
j_call: TRBJ2-6
v_call: TRBV11-3
cdr3_aa: CASSLPALSGANVLTF
cdr3_nt: TGTGCCAGCAGCTTACCGGCCCTCTCTGGGGCCAACGTCCTGACTTTC

clone_size: few
d_call: TRBD1
j_call: TRBJ2-7
v_call: TRBV7-2
cdr3_aa: CASSFSGTASYEQYF
cdr3_nt: TGTGCCAGCAGCTTCTCCGGGACAGCCTCCTACGAGCAGTACTTC

clone_size: few
d_call: TRBD2
j_call: TRBJ2-1
v_call: TRBV4-1
cdr3_aa: CASSPGLAGTNEQFF
cdr3_nt: TGCGCCAGCAGCCCGGGACTAGCGGGGACTAATGAGCAGTTCTTC

clone_size: NA
d_call: NA
j_call: TRBJ1-4
v_call: TRBV5-1
cdr3_aa: CASSLRLQGEKLFF
cdr3_nt: TGCGCCAGCAGCTTAAGGTTACAGGGCGAAAAACTGTTTTTT

clone_size: NA
d_call: TRBD1
j_call: TRBJ2-7
v_call: TRBV14
cdr3_aa: CASSLRGQRGHYGEQYF
cdr3_nt: TGTGCCAGCAGCCTCCGGGGACAGCGAGGTCATTATGGCGAGCAGTACTTC

clone_size: NA
d_call: NA
j_call: TRBJ1-1
v_call: TRBV7-9
cdr3_aa: CASSHRDQGTEAFF
cdr3_nt: TGTGCCAGCAGCCACCGGGATCAGGGCACTGAAGCTTTCTTT

clone_size: few
d_call: TRBD2
j_call: TRBJ2-3
v_call: TRBV29-1
cdr3_aa: CSAQAGVPADTQYF
cdr3_nt: TGCAGCGCACAAGCGGGAGTACCGGCAGATACGCAGTATTTT

clone_size: NA
d_call: NA
j_call: TRBJ2-7
v_call: TRBV30
cdr3_aa: CAWSTEIENEQYF
cdr3_nt: TGTGCCTGGAGTACCGAGATAGAAAATGAGCAGTACTTC

clone_size: NA
d_call: NA
j_call: TRBJ2-1
v_call: TRBV24-1
cdr3_aa: CATSVLNTFCEQFF
cdr3_nt: TGTGCCACCAGTGTTTTGAATACATTTTGTGAGCAGTTCTTC

clone_size: once
d_call: NA
j_call: TRBJ2-1
v_call: TRBV5-1
cdr3_aa: CASSLNPGGDNEQFF
cdr3_nt: TGCGCCAGCAGCTTGAATCCAGGGGGGGACAATGAGCAGTTCTTC

clone_size: NA
d_call: TRBD2
j_call: TRBJ2-7
v_call: TRBV4-1
cdr3_aa: CASSQGTSKAYEQYF
cdr3_nt: TGCGCCAGCAGCCAAGGGACTAGCAAGGCCTACGAGCAGTACTTC

clone_size: many
d_call: TRBD2
j_call: TRBJ2-3
v_call: TRBV9
cdr3_aa: CASSAAGLADTQYF
cdr3_nt: TGTGCCAGCAGCGCAGCGGGACTGGCAGATACGCAGTATTTT

clone_size: NA
d_call: TRBD1
j_call: TRBJ2-5
v_call: TRBV6-1
cdr3_aa: CASRDRGATEETQYF
cdr3_nt: TGTGCCAGCAGGGACAGGGGAGCGACTGAGGAGACCCAGTACTTC

clone_size: NA
d_call: TRBD2
j_call: TRBJ2-5
v_call: TRBV12-3/TRBV12-4
cdr3_aa: CAISRSGDRETQYF
cdr3_nt: TGTGCCATCTCGCGTAGCGGGGATCGAGAGACCCAGTACTTC

clone_size: NA
d_call: TRBD2
j_call: TRBJ2-7
v_call: TRBV10-3
cdr3_aa: CAISEGSGSGDEQYF
cdr3_nt: TGTGCCATCAGTGAGGGGAGCGGGAGTGGGGACGAGCAGTACTTC